The 22 T cell receptor beta chains listed next were all sequenced from one sample in a study of cytomegalovirus exposure and HLA in healthy donors. The primer mix had 60 Vbeta and 13 Jbeta primers. Repertoires were generated with immunoSEQ multiplex PCR, while TCRdb's copy carries only in-frame clones and drops some. Across approximately 92,000 clones, the top ten clones capture around 3.4% of the sample. The sample comprised PBMCs. The receptors shown here come from a woman aged 30 to 39 in good health and CMV-seronegative.

This sequence joins TRBV28 and TRBJ2-3; D perhaps matches TRBD2 (6 bases). Trimming shortened V by 6 bases and J by 0 bases, and 25 bases separated the two germline ends. The CDR3 has 19 residues. Germline CDR1 and CDR2: MDHEN and SYDVKM. CDR3 nucleotide sequence: TGTGCCAGCAGCCCAGTTAGCGCGGACTACGACTATAGCACAGATACGCAGTATTTT. It is translated as CASSPVSADYDYSTDTQYF.

The CDR3 region is CASSFFAGNEQYF. In DNA, the CDR3 is TGTGCCAGCAGCTTTTTTGCGGGGAACGAGCAGTACTTC. The chain joins TRBV11-2 to TRBJ2-7, with D possibly TRBD2 on 6 matching bases. The V gene's germline CDR1 is SGHAT and CDR2 FQNNGV. Between the trimmed V and J ends, which lost 3 bases and 5 bases, there was a span of 11 bases. This CDR3 contains 13 residues.

The chain has TRBV6-6 and TRBJ1-1; 9 nucleotides line up with TRBD1. V lost 2 bases and J lost 10; bases outside the gene matches: 2. This CDR3 contains 12 residues. Germline CDR1 reads MNHNY; CDR2 reads SVGAGI (reference sequence). CDR3: CASSYQGQGAFF. CDR3 bases: TGTGCCAGCAGTTACCAGGGACAGGGAGCTTTCTTT.

With respect to this clone: The same CDR3 arises from other DNA sequences in this sample as well. J is TRBJ2-3 and V is TRBV28, with 12 bases fitting TRBD2. V lost 0 bases and J lost 6; bases outside the gene matches: 10. Germline values: CDR1 MDHEN, CDR2 SYDVKM. The CDR3 is 18 residues long. The CDR3 DNA is TGTGCCAGCAGTTTATGGGGGCAGACTAGCGGGAGTGGGGATACGCAGTATTTT. Protein product: CASSLWGQTSGSGDTQYF.

The V and J genes are TRBV27 and TRBJ1-4, with 10 bases aligning to TRBD1. CDR3 length: 19 amino acids. Trimming cost V 5 bases and J 7 bases; bases outside gene matches: 19. CDR1 is MNHEY, CDR2 SMNVEV, per germline (reference sequence). CDR3 bases: TGTGCCAGCAGTGGAGCCGGGACAGGGGTTTTCGGGAGCCTTGAAAAACTGTTTTTT. This translates into CASSGAGTGVFGSLEKLFF. Filled out from reference TRBV27 and TRBJ1-4, the complete variable domain reads EAQVTQNPRYLITVTGKKLTVTCSQNMNHEYMSWYRQDPGLGLRQIYYSMNVEVTDKGDVPEGYKVSRKEKRNFPLILESPSPNQTSLYFCASSGAGTGVFGSLEKLFFGSGTQLSVL.

This chain joins TRBV5-4 and TRBJ2-7; the D gene is possibly TRBD1 (5 bases). The CDR3 totals 19 residues. The germline V gene encodes CDR1 SGHNT and CDR2 YYREEE (reference sequence). Trimming cost V 0 bases and J 0 bases, with 22 bases left between them. Here the CDR3 reads CASSLVGRAPVGSSYEQYF. The CDR3 nucleotides are TGTGCCAGCAGCTTGGTAGGCAGGGCCCCAGTTGGAAGCTCCTACGAGCAGTACTTC.

The gene calls are TRBV14 and TRBJ1-1; maybe TRBD1 (6 bases). CDR1 and CDR2 from the germline V gene are SGHDN and FVKESK. Trimming left V 4 bases short and J 0 bases short, with 6 bases between. This CDR3 contains 13 residues. CDR3 loop: CASSRQVNTEAFF. CDR3 DNA sequence: TGTGCCAGCAGCCGACAGGTGAACACTGAAGCTTTCTTT. Using reference TRBV14 and TRBJ1-1 for the parts outside the CDR3, the full variable domain is EAGVTQFPSHSVIEKGQTVTLRCDPISGHDNLYWYRRVMGKEIKFLLHFVKESKQDESGMPNNRFLAERTGGTYSTLKVQPAELEDSGVYFCASSRQVNTEAFFGQGTRLTVV.

In DNA, the CDR3 is TGTGCCAGCAGCCTTAGCGGGAGGGGCACCGGGGAGCTGTTTTTT. Translated, it gives CASSLSGRGTGELFF. The chain employs TRBV6-5 and TRBJ2-2; 11 positions match TRBD2. In germline, CDR1 is MNHEY, CDR2 SVGAGI. Trimming took 6 bases from V and 4 from J; bases not matched to a gene: 4. The CDR3 sequence is 15 residues long.

The chain carries TRBV2 and TRBJ1-6; unclear D gene. The CDR3 has 14 residues. The V end lost 3 bases, the J end lost 6 bases, and 9 bases lay between the germline ends. The germline V gene encodes CDR1 SNHLY and CDR2 FYNNEI. CDR3 sequence: CASSERLVNSPLHF. CDR3 in DNA: TGTGCCAGCAGTGAGAGGCTAGTTAATTCACCCCTCCACTTT.

The chain links TRBV27 to TRBJ2-7, with 9 bases aligning to TRBD1. J lost 5 bases, V lost 5 bases, and 13 bases had no gene match. The CDR3 has 16 residues. The germline V gene has CDR1 MNHEY and CDR2 SMNVEV (reference sequence). CDR3 sequence reads: CASSPITGGKGDEQYF. The CDR3 DNA sequence: TGTGCCAGCAGTCCTATTACAGGGGGCAAGGGCGACGAGCAGTACTTC.

The chain combines TRBV7-9 with TRBJ2-7, with D possibly matching TRBD2 (7 bases). Between the trimmed V and J ends, which lost 5 bases and 1 base, there was a span of 12 bases. Germline assignment: CDR1 SEHNR and CDR2 FQNEAQ (reference sequence). CDR3 length: 14 amino acids. CDR3 bases: TGTGCCAGCAGCCAGAGGGGGGGATCCTACGAGCAGTACTTC. It encodes CASSQRGGSYEQYF.

This CDR3 reads CASSLRGNTDTQYF. DNA for the CDR3: TGTGCCAGCAGTCTTCGGGGGAACACAGATACGCAGTATTTT. The V gene is TRBV28, the J gene TRBJ2-3, with TRBD2 as a possible D gene (6 bases). This CDR3 comprises 14 residues. The V end was cut by 5 bases, the J end by 2 bases, with 11 bases between. Germline CDR1 and CDR2: MDHEN and SYDVKM.

The J gene is TRBJ1-1, the V gene TRBV19; D gene uncertain. V lost 10 bases and J lost 1, with 13 bases in between. This CDR3 region has 13 residues. CDR1 and CDR2 from the germline V gene are LNHDA and SQIVND (reference sequence). In DNA form, the CDR3 reads TGTGCCACTTCACATGCAGGGAACACTGAAGCTTTCTTT. Its protein is CATSHAGNTEAFF.

V and J are TRBV6-5 and TRBJ1-5, with D possibly TRBD1 on 5 matching bases. Per germline, CDR1 MNHEY and CDR2 SVGAGI. CDR3 length: 12 amino acids. V lost 10 bases to trimming and J lost 1 base, with 8 bases between them. In DNA, the CDR3 is TGTGCCATCGCAGGGAGCAATCAGCCCCAGCATTTT. Its translation is CAIAGSNQPQHF.

The rearrangement uses TRBV10-3 and TRBJ1-1; D not certain. This CDR3 comprises 9 residues. The V gene's germline CDR1 is ENHRY and CDR2 SYGVKD. The V end lost 8 bases, the J end lost 11 bases, and 9 bases lay between the germline ends. The CDR3 nucleotides read TGTGCCATCCCGGCCGGGGCTTTCTTT. Translating it yields CAIPAGAFF.

The rearrangement joins TRBV19 to TRBJ1-1; D possibly corresponds to TRBD1 (5 bases). This CDR3 spans 14 amino acids. Germline assignment: CDR1 LNHDA and CDR2 SQIVND (reference sequence). The V and J ends lost 3 bases and 8 bases respectively, with 16 bases between them. CDR3 protein: CASSIERDRAEAFF. CDR3 sequence (DNA): TGTGCCAGTAGTATCGAGCGGGACCGGGCAGAAGCTTTCTTT. The variable domain in full, completed from reference TRBV19 and TRBJ1-1, reads DGGITQSPKYLFRKEGQNVTLSCEQNLNHDAMYWYRQDPGQGLRLIYYSQIVNDFQKGDIAEGYSVSREKKESFPLTVTSAQKNPTAFYLCASSIERDRAEAFFGQGTRLTVV.

The chain recombines TRBV30 with TRBJ1-5; D is perhaps TRBD1 (5 bases). The CDR3 extends over 14 amino acids. V was pared by 0 bases and J by 7 bases, with 13 bases between. Germline CDR1 GTSNPN, CDR2 SVGIG (reference sequence). The CDR3 DNA is TGTGCCTGGAGTGTCGGGGGGGACGGCCAGCCCCAGCATTTT. Its protein is CAWSVGGDGQPQHF.

V and J are TRBV29-1 and TRBJ2-7, with TRBD1 matching 7 bases. CDR3 length equals 12 residues. J lost 3 bases, V lost 4 bases, and 3 bases had no gene match. Per the germline V gene, CDR1 is SQVTM and CDR2 is ANQGSEA. CDR3 amino acids: CSVGRGLYEQYF. Written as DNA, the CDR3 is TGCAGCGTTGGTAGGGGGCTCTACGAGCAGTACTTC.

The chain joins TRBV18 to TRBJ1-2; TRBD1 aligns across 9 bases. The CDR3 extends over 13 amino acids. Trimming cost V 7 bases and J 4 bases; bases outside gene matches: 4. From germline, CDR1 is KGHSH and CDR2 LQKENI. The CDR3 sequence: CASLLDRGYGYTF. The CDR3 DNA reads as TGTGCCAGCTTACTGGACAGGGGCTATGGCTACACCTTC. Complete variable domain (other parts from reference TRBV18 and TRBJ1-2): NAGVMQNPRHLVRRRGQEARLRCSPMKGHSHVYWYRQLPEEGLKFMVYLQKENIIDESGMPKERFSAEFPKEGPSILRIQQVVRGDSAAYFCASLLDRGYGYTFGSGTRLTVV.

The V gene is TRBV9, the J gene TRBJ1-1; D is possibly TRBD1 (6 bases). This CDR3 spans 16 amino acids. Trimming pared 2 bases from V and 1 base from J, leaving 15 bases between. From germline, CDR1 is SGDLS and CDR2 YYNGEE. The CDR3 here is CASSVLGTGQNTEAFF. The CDR3 nucleotides read TGTGCCAGCAGCGTCCTTGGTACAGGGCAGAACACTGAAGCTTTCTTT.

The chain is built from TRBV4-1 and TRBJ2-3, with D tentatively TRBD1 (6 bases). This CDR3 has 18 residues. Germline CDR1 MGHRA, CDR2 YSYEKL. The V gene lost 1 base and the J gene lost 1 base, with 18 bases spanning the gap. The CDR3 loop reads CASSQVATQGSRTDTQYF. The CDR3 DNA reads TGCGCCAGCAGCCAAGTGGCAACACAGGGCTCCCGCACAGATACGCAGTATTTT.

This sequence joins TRBV19 and TRBJ1-4; D is perhaps TRBD1 (5 bases). V dropped 0 bases and J dropped 11 bases, with 13 bases sitting between them. The CDR3 sequence is 14 residues long. The germline V gene encodes CDR1 LNHDA and CDR2 SQIVND (reference sequence). The CDR3 DNA follows: TGTGCCAGTAGTATAGAGGGCGGACAACGGAAACTGTTTTTT. This translates into CASSIEGGQRKLFF.